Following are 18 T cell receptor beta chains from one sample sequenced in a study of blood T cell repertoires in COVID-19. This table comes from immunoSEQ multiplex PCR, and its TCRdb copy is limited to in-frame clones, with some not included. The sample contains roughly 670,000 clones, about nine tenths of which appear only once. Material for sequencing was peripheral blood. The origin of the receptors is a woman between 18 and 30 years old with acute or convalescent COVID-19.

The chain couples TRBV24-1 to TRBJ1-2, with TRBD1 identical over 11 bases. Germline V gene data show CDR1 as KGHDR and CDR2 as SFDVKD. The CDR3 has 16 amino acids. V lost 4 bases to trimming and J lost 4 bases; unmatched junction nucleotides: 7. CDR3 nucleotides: TGTGCCACCAGTGACTCCGGGACAGGGGGGTTCTATGGCTACACCTTC. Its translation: CATSDSGTGGFYGYTF.

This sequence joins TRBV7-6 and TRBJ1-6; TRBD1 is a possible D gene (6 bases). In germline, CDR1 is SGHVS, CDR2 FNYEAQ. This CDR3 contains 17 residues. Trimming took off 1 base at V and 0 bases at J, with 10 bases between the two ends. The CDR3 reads CASSLGDTNSYNSPLHF. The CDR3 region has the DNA TGTGCCAGCAGCTTAGGGGACACCAACTCCTATAATTCACCCCTCCACTTT. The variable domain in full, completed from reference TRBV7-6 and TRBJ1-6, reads GAGVSQSPRYKVTKRGQDVALRCDPISGHVSLYWYRQALGQGPEFLTYFNYEAQQDKSGLPNDRFSAERPEGSISTLTIQRTEQRDSAMYRCASSLGDTNSYNSPLHFGNGTRLTVT.

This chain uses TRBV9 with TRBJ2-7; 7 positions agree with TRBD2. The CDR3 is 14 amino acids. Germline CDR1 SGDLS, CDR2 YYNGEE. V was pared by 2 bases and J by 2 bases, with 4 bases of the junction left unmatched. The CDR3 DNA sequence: TGTGCCAGCAGCGTGGCGGGGGAGGCCTACGAGCAGTACTTC. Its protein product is CASSVAGEAYEQYF.

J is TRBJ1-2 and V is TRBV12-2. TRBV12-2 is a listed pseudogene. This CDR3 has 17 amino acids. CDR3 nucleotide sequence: TGTGCAAGTCGCGCTATAAGCGGGGAAAATTTCGGCTATGGCTACACCTTC. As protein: CASRAISGENFGYGYTF.

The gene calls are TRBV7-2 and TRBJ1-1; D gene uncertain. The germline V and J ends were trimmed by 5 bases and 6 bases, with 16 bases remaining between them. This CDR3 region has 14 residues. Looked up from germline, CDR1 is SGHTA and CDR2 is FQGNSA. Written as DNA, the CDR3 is TGTGCCAGCAGCCTTACGTGGGCTGGGCCTGAAGCTTTCTTT. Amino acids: CASSLTWAGPEAFF.

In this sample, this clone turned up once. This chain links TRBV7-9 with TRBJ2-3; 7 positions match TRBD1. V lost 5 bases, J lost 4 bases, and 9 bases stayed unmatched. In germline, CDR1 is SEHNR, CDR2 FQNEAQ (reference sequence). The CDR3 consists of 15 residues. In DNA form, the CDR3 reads TGTGCCAGCAGCCGCCTTGACAGGGTCCCAGATACGCAGTATTTT. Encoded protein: CASSRLDRVPDTQYF.

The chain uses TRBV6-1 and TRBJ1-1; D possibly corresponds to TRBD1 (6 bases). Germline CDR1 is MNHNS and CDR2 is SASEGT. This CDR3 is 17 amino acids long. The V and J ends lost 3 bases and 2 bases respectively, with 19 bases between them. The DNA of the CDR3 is TGTGCCAGCAGTGATCCCGGGGAGGGGGTTTTTAACACTGAAGCTTTCTTT. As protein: CASSDPGEGVFNTEAFF.

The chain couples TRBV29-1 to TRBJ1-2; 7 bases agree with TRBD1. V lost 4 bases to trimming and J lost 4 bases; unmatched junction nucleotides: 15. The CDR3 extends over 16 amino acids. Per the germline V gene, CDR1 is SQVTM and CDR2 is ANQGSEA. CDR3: CSVVGGRELGAYGYTF. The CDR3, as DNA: TGCAGCGTTGTAGGGGGCAGGGAATTAGGGGCCTATGGCTACACCTTC. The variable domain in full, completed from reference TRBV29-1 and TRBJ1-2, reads SAVISQKPSRDICQRGTSLTIQCQVDSQVTMMFWYRQQPGQSLTLIATANQGSEATYESGFVIDKFPISRPNLTFSTLTVSNMSPEDSSIYLCSVVGGRELGAYGYTFGSGTRLTVV.

The CDR3 DNA follows: TGTGCCAGCAGCGTCCGGGGGACAGGGGACCCCGGGGAGCTGTTTTTT. It is translated as CASSVRGTGDPGELFF. This rearrangement joins TRBV9 to TRBJ2-2, with TRBD1 matching over 10 bases. The CDR3 is 16 residues long. V lost 2 bases, J lost 6 bases, and 7 bases stayed unmatched. Per germline, CDR1 SGDLS and CDR2 YYNGEE.

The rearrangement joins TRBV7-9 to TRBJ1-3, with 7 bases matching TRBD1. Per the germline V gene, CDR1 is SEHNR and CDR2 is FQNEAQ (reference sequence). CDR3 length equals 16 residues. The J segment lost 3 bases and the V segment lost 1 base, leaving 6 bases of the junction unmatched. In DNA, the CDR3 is TGTGCCAGCAGCTTAGAGACAGGGATATTTGGAAACACCATATATTTT. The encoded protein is CASSLETGIFGNTIYF.

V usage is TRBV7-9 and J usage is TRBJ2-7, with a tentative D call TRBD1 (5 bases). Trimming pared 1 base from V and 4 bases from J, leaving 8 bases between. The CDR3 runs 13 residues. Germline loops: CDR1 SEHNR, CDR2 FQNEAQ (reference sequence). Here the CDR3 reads CASSLGTPYEQYF. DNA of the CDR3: TGTGCCAGCAGCTTAGGGACACCGTACGAGCAGTACTTC.

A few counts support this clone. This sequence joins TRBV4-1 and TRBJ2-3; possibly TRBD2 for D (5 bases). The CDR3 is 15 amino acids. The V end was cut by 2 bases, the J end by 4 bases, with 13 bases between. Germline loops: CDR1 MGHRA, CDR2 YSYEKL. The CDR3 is CASSQQYPRADTQYF. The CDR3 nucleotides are TGCGCCAGCAGCCAACAGTATCCGAGGGCAGATACGCAGTATTTT.

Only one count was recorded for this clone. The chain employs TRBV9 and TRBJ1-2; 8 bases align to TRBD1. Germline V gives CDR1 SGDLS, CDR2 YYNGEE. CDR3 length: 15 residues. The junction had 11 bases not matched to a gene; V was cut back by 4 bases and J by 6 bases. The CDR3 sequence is CASSNPTDRGNGYTF. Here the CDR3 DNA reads TGTGCCAGCAGCAACCCGACCGACAGGGGAAATGGCTACACCTTC.

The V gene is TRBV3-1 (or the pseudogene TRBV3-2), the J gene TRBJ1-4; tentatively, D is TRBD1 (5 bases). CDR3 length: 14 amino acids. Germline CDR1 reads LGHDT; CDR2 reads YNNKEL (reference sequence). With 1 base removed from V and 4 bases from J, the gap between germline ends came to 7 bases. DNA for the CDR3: TGTGCCAGCAGCCAAGGGCAGGGTAATGAAAAACTGTTTTTT. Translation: CASSQGQGNEKLFF.

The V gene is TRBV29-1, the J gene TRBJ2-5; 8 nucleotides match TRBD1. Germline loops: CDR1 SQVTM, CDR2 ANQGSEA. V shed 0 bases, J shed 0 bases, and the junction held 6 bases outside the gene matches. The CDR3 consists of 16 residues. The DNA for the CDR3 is TGCAGCGTTGAAGATCCGGGACAGGCGTACCAAGAGACCCAGTACTTC. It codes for CSVEDPGQAYQETQYF.

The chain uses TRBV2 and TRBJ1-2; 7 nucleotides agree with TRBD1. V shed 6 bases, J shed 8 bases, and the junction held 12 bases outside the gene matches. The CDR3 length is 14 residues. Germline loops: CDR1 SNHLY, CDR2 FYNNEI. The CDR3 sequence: CASRDGQVFSGYTF. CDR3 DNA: TGTGCCAGCAGAGATGGACAGGTTTTTAGCGGCTACACCTTC.

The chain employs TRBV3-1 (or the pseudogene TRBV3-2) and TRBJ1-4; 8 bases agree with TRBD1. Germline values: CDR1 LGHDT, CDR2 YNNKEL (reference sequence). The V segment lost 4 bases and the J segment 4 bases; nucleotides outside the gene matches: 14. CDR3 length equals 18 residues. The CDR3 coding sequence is TGTGCCAGCAGCCCACGTATCCGCCAGGGACAGGATAATGAAAAACTGTTTTTT. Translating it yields CASSPRIRQGQDNEKLFF.

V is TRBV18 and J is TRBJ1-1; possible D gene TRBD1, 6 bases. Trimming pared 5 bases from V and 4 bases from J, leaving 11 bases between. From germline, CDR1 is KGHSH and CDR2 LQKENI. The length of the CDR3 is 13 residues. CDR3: CASSSQGGTEAFF. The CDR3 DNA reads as TGTGCCAGCTCATCACAAGGGGGCACTGAAGCTTTCTTT.